This passage covers 28 T cell receptor beta chains from one sample sequenced in a study of blood T cells in healthy people across ages. Then a second PCR, running about 7 to 11 cycles, was carried out with a sample-barcoded 5' primer and a J-beta primer mix. TCRdb ran MiXCR on the 5' RACE reads and lists one entry per CDR3 protein. The table lists 550,000 to 750,000 distinct CDR3 sequences, roughly 21% of them singletons, with roughly 3.9% in the top ten. The sample comprised blood. The receptors were sampled from a man in his 70s in good health.

This clonotype came up a few times. The chain joins TRBV2 to TRBJ2-2, with D possibly TRBD2 on 5 matching bases. V lost 7 bases and J 1 base, leaving 7 bases between the germline ends. Germline-derived CDR1 and CDR2 are SNHLY and FYNNEI. This CDR3 contains 13 residues. CDR3 region: CASTRENTGELFF. The DNA for the CDR3 is TGTGCCAGCACACGGGAGAACACCGGGGAGCTGTTTTTT.

V is TRBV19 and J is TRBJ2-1, with D perhaps matching TRBD1 (5 bases). CDR3 length: 15 residues. Trimming removed 3 bases from V and 0 bases from J, with 9 bases in between. Germline V CDR1 and CDR2: LNHDA, SQIVND (reference sequence). CDR3 DNA: TGTGCCAGTAGTATCACAGGTACCTCCTACAATGAGCAGTTCTTC. It specifies CASSITGTSYNEQFF.

This clonotype was picked up a small number of times. The V and J genes are TRBV5-5 and TRBJ2-7, with 8 bases lining up with TRBD1. There are 13 residues in the CDR3. V was clipped by 5 bases and J by 4 bases; unmatched bases: 5. CDR1 SGHKS and CDR2 YYEKEE come from the germline V gene (reference sequence). The CDR3 bases are TGTGCCAGCAGAACAGGGGGACGATACGAGCAGTACTTC. Encoded protein: CASRTGGRYEQYF.

The chain carries TRBV29-1 and TRBJ2-5, with TRBD1 identical over 11 bases. V lost 5 bases to trimming and J lost 4 bases; unmatched junction nucleotides: 12. The CDR3 is 16 amino acids. CDR1 and CDR2 (germline): SQVTM, ANQGSEA. This CDR3 reads CSVKTGTGGFGETQYF. The CDR3, as DNA: TGCAGCGTTAAAACCGGGACAGGGGGATTCGGAGAGACCCAGTACTTC. Variable domain in full (rest from reference TRBV29-1 and TRBJ2-5): SAVISQKPSRDICQRGTSLTIQCQVDSQVTMMFWYRQQPGQSLTLIATANQGSEATYESGFVIDKFPISRPNLTFSTLTVSNMSPEDSSIYLCSVKTGTGGFGETQYFGPGTRLLVL.

Note on this clonotype: One junction end disagrees with the germline gene, perhaps due to a read error. V usage is TRBV11-2 and J usage is TRBJ2-3; the D call may be TRBD1 or TRBD2 (5 bases each). The CDR3 loop spans 17 amino acids. Per germline, CDR1 SGHAT and CDR2 FQNNGV. The DNA for the CDR3 is TGTGCCAGCAGCTTAAAGTCGGCTAGCCCGAGCACAGGTACGCAGTATTTT. It translates to CASSLKSASPSTGTQYF.

On this clonotype itself: This sequence may be a read error, since a much larger clone differs from it by one base. The chain recombines TRBV29-1 with TRBJ2-1; tentative D call: TRBD2 (5 bases). The closer fit of TRBJ2-7 to the DNA end suggests the J call may be wrong. This CDR3 is built from 10 residues. Germline values: CDR1 SQVTM, CDR2 ANQGSEA. The CDR3 DNA reads TGCAGCGGTGGAGGAAGCGAGCAGTACTTC. As protein: CSGGGSEQYF.

This clonotype occurred a few times. The J gene is TRBJ1-1, the V gene TRBV25-1; the match to TRBD1 covers 8 bases. Germline assignment: CDR1 MGHDK and CDR2 SYGVNS. V gave up 7 bases and J gave up 4 bases; unmatched junction bases: 11. The CDR3 sequence is 15 residues long. The CDR3 region is CASTEPRGHRTEAFF. The CDR3 region has the DNA TGTGCCAGCACTGAGCCCAGGGGGCATCGCACTGAAGCTTTCTTT.

CDR3 bases: TGTGCCAGCACCCCACGGGTCACCGGGGAGCTGTTTTTT. It specifies CASTPRVTGELFF. The gene calls are TRBV6-2 or TRBV6-3 and TRBJ2-2; D remains unclear. The CDR3 extends over 13 amino acids. The V end lost 7 bases, the J end lost 4 bases, and 10 bases lay between the germline ends. The germline CDR1 and CDR2 sequences are MNHEY and SVGEGT.

This clonotype has only a few counts. This chain links TRBV3-1 with TRBJ1-4, with D perhaps TRBD1 (5 bases). V lost 1 base and J 4 bases, leaving 10 bases between the germline ends. Germline V gene lookup returns CDR1 LGHDT and CDR2 YNNKEL (reference sequence). The CDR3 has 15 amino acids. CDR3 bases: TGTGCCAGCAGCCAAGGGGGCTTGGATAATGAAAAACTGTTTTTT. This translates into CASSQGGLDNEKLFF. Based on the CDR3 plus reference TRBV3-1 and TRBJ1-4, the full variable domain is DTAVSQTPKYLVTQMGNDKSIKCEQNLGHDTMYWYKQDSKKFLKIMFSYNNKELIINETVPNRFSPKSPDKAHLNLHINSLELGDSAVYFCASSQGGLDNEKLFFGSGTQLSVL.

V is TRBV7-2 and J is TRBJ2-1; 12 bases match TRBD2. The J call may not be correct, given that the DNA end is closer to TRBJ2-7. The germline gives CDR1 SGHTA, CDR2 FQGNSA. The CDR3 length is 15 residues. CDR3 in amino acids: CASSLGLAGGREQYF. The CDR3, as DNA: TGTGCCAGCAGCCTAGGGCTAGCGGGAGGGCGCGAGCAGTACTTC.

The chain recombines TRBV12-3 or TRBV12-4 with TRBJ2-1; 7 bases are a match to TRBD2. The DNA end is a closer match to TRBJ2-5, so the J assignment may be wrong. This CDR3 is 15 amino acids long. CDR3: CASSLSLSGTETQYF. CDR3 coding DNA: TGTGCCAGCAGTTTGAGCCTAAGCGGGACAGAGACCCAGTACTTC.

For this clonotype: A junction end diverges from the germline sequence, so it may reflect a read error. The chain has TRBV7-2 and TRBJ1-4; 8 bases are shared with TRBD1. The germline V gene has CDR1 SGHTA and CDR2 FQGNSA. The CDR3 totals 16 residues. The CDR3 sequence: CASSPNPRGLKERLFF. The CDR3 DNA follows: TGTGCCAGCAGCCCAAACCCCAGGGGGCTAAAAGAAAGACTGTTTTTT.

This clonotype was seen at least ten times. J is TRBJ1-1 and V is TRBV5-1, with D perhaps matching TRBD1 (6 bases). Germline CDR1 and CDR2: SGHRS and YFSETQ. The V and J ends lost 4 bases and 3 bases respectively, with 19 bases between them. This CDR3 comprises 16 residues. CDR3 coding DNA: TGCGCCAGCAGCGAGAACCCGCAGGGGTCGCACACTGAAGCTTTCTTT. It is translated as CASSENPQGSHTEAFF.

CDR3: CASSPNPGLAGGTDTQYF. In nucleotides, the CDR3 is TGTGCCAGCAGTCCGAACCCAGGACTAGCGGGGGGTACAGATACGCAGTATTTT. This rearrangement joins TRBV12-3 or TRBV12-4 to TRBJ2-3; 14 bases match TRBD2. J gave up 3 bases and V 5 bases, and 10 bases lay outside the gene matches. The CDR3 has 18 amino acids.

In regard to this clonotype: This sequence may be a read error, since a much larger clone differs from it by one base. This chain joins TRBV27 and TRBJ2-7, with D hard to call. Per the germline V gene, CDR1 is MNHEY and CDR2 is SMNVEV (reference sequence). This CDR3 is 13 amino acids long. The V end was cut by 3 bases, the J end by 2 bases, with 8 bases between. The CDR3 sequence: CASSLSSPYEQYF. The CDR3 DNA follows: TGTGCCAGCAGTTTGAGCAGCCCCTACGAGCAGTACTTC.

At least ten counts were recorded for this clonotype. The chain combines TRBV20-1 with TRBJ2-3; D not resolved. Germline loops: CDR1 DFQATT, CDR2 SNEGSKA (reference sequence). The CDR3 length is 12 residues. V shed 6 bases and J shed 3 bases, with 10 bases lying between them. CDR3 region: CSAPSRTDTQYF. The CDR3 DNA follows: TGCAGTGCCCCGAGCCGTACAGATACGCAGTATTTT.

The gene calls are TRBV11-2 and TRBJ2-2; TRBD2 agrees at 11 bases. Losses at the gene ends were 2 bases for V and 6 bases for J; bases not matched to a gene: 2. The CDR3 consists of 15 residues. From germline, CDR1 is SGHAT and CDR2 FQNNGV. CDR3: CASSLLAGGAGELFF. CDR3 bases: TGTGCCAGCAGCTTATTAGCGGGGGGGGCCGGGGAGCTGTTTTTT.

In this sample, this clonotype turned up a few times. J is TRBJ1-1 and V is TRBV5-1, with D possibly being TRBD1 (6 bases). Germline V lookup: CDR1 SGHRS, CDR2 YFSETQ. The V end was cut by 4 bases, the J end by 0 bases, with 22 bases between. The CDR3 spans 18 residues. CDR3 coding DNA: TGCGCCAGCAGCGGTCAGGGGCGGAGGGGGTCCATGAACACTGAAGCTTTCTTT. The encoded protein is CASSGQGRRGSMNTEAFF.

The rearrangement joins TRBV20-1 to TRBJ1-1, with D hard to call. Trimming removed 4 bases from V and 1 base from J, with 13 bases in between. This CDR3 is built from 14 residues. The germline V gene encodes CDR1 DFQATT and CDR2 SNEGSKA (reference sequence). CDR3 protein: CSATQREWNTEAFF. The CDR3, as DNA: TGCAGTGCTACGCAGCGAGAGTGGAACACTGAAGCTTTCTTT.

The chain uses TRBV2 and TRBJ2-7; TRBD2 agrees at 8 bases. This CDR3 is built from 15 residues. V was clipped by 5 bases and J by 0 bases; unmatched bases: 6. Germline V gene data show CDR1 as SNHLY and CDR2 as FYNNEI. The CDR3 region is CASSPTSASSYEQYF. The DNA of the CDR3 is TGTGCCAGCAGTCCGACTAGCGCGAGCTCCTACGAGCAGTACTTC.

V gene TRBV3-1 combines with J gene TRBJ2-5; 7 bases match TRBD2. The J call could be wrong; TRBJ2-1 is a better fit for the DNA end. The CDR3 runs 15 residues. Germline CDR1 and CDR2: LGHDT and YNNKEL (reference sequence). In nucleotides, the CDR3 is TGTGCCAGCAGCCCCCCCCGCGGGAGAGGGGATGAGCAGTTCTTC. Translated, it gives CASSPPRGRGDEQFF.

This clonotype was counted between two and nine times. J is TRBJ2-1 and V is TRBV5-1; D call uncertain. V was clipped by 0 bases and J by 5 bases, with 6 bases between them. CDR1 is SGHRS, CDR2 YFSETQ, per germline. The CDR3 has 13 residues. CDR3 DNA sequence: TGCGCCAGCAGCTTGGCCCTAGACAATGAGCAGTTCTTC. Residues: CASSLALDNEQFF.

This clonotype occurred a few times. The chain carries TRBV7-2 and TRBJ2-2, with unresolved D. V was pared by 0 bases and J by 4 bases, with 6 bases between. Per the germline V gene, CDR1 is SGHTA and CDR2 is FQGNSA. This CDR3 has 14 residues. CDR3 coding DNA: TGTGCCAGCAGCTTAGCTGTATCCACCGGGGAGCTGTTTTTT. Residues: CASSLAVSTGELFF.

The gene calls are TRBV3-1 and TRBJ1-1, with TRBD1 as a possible D gene (5 bases). V was clipped by 4 bases and J by 4 bases, with 16 bases between them. The CDR3 runs 15 residues. Per germline, CDR1 LGHDT and CDR2 YNNKEL (reference sequence). CDR3 nucleotides: TGTGCCAGCAGCCTGGCTGGGGCCCTGGGCACTGAAGCTTTCTTT. Amino acid sequence: CASSLAGALGTEAFF.

V gene TRBV9 combines with J gene TRBJ2-3; TRBD1 is a possible D gene (6 bases). V dropped 4 bases and J dropped 2 bases, with 14 bases sitting between them. The length of the CDR3 is 15 residues. Germline V gene sequence: CDR1 SGDLS, CDR2 YYNGEE. Here the CDR3 DNA reads TGTGCCAGCAGCCCCAGGCAGGGGATCACAGATACGCAGTATTTT. Encoded protein: CASSPRQGITDTQYF.

The J gene is TRBJ2-1, the V gene TRBV5-1; 8 bases align to TRBD2. This CDR3 has 16 residues. With 4 bases clipped from V and 0 bases from J, the junction kept 6 bases outside the gene matches. CDR1 is SGHRS, CDR2 YFSETQ, per germline. The chain's CDR3 is CASSRSGMGSYNEQFF. The CDR3 region has the DNA TGCGCCAGCAGCCGTAGCGGGATGGGCTCCTACAATGAGCAGTTCTTC.

The CDR3 protein is CSARALAGGYNEQFF. The CDR3 DNA is TGCAGTGCTAGAGCACTAGCGGGAGGGTACAATGAGCAGTTCTTC. This chain joins TRBV20-1 and TRBJ2-5, with 13 nucleotides matching TRBD2. The end of the DNA is better explained by TRBJ2-1, so the J call may be wrong. The germline CDR1 and CDR2 sequences are DFQATT and SNEGSKA (reference sequence). The CDR3 length is 15 residues.

This chain links TRBV9 with TRBJ2-1; D is uncertain. CDR3 length: 15 residues. Trimming stripped 6 bases from V and 0 bases from J, with 13 bases between. Germline assignment: CDR1 SGDLS and CDR2 YYNGEE. CDR3: CASIRLASSYNEQFF. CDR3 bases: TGTGCCAGCATCCGACTGGCTAGCTCCTACAATGAGCAGTTCTTC.